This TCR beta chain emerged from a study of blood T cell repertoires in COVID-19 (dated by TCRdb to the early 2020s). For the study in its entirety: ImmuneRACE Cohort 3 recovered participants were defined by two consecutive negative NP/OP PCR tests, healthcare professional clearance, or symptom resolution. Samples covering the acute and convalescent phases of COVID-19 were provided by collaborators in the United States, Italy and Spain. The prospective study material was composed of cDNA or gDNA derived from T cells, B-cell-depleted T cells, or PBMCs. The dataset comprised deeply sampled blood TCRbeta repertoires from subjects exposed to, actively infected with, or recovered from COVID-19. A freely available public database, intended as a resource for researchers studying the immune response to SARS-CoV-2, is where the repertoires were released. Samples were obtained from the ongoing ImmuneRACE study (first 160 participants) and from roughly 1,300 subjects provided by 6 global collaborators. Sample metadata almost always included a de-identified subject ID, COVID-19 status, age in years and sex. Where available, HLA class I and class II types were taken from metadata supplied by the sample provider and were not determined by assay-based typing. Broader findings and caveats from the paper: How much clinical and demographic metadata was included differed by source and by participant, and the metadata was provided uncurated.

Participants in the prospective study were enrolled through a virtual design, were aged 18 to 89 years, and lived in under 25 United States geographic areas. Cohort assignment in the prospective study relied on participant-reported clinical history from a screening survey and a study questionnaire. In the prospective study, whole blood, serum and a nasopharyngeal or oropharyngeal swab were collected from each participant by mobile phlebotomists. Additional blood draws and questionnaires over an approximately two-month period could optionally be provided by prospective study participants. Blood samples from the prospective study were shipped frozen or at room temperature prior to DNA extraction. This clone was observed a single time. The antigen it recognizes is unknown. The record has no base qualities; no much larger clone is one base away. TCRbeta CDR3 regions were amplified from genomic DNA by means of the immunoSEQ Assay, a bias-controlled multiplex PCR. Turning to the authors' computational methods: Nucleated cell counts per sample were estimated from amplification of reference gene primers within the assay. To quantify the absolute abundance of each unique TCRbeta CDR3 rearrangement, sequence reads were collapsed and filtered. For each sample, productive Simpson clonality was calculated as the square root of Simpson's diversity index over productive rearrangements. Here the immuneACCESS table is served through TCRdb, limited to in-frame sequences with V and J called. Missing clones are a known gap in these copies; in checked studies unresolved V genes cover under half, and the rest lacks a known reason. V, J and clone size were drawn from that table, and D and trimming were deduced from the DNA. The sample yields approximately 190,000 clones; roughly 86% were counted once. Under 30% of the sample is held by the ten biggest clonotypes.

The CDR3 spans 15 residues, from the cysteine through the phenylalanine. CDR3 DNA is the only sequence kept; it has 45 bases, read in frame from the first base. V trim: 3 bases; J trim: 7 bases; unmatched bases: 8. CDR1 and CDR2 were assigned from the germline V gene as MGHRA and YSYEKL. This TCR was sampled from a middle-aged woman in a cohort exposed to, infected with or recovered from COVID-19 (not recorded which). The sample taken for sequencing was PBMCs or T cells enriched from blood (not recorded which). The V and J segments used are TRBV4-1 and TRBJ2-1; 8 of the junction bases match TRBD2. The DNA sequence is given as TGCGCCAGCAGCCAGATAGCGGGAACGGGGAATGAGCAGTTCTTC. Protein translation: CASSQIAGTGNEQFF.